The clone carrying this T cell receptor beta chain occurred many times. Its antigen is not known. The CDR3 is made up of 16 amino acids. V shed 2 bases, J shed 7 bases, and the junction held 8 bases outside the gene matches. Germline values: CDR1 MGHDK, CDR2 SYGVNS. The record originates from a study of CD8+CD57+ T cells in acquired aplastic anemia. As for the study in general: 3.2 ug was the average amount of DNA from sorted CD4+ and CD8+ cells. Study-wide points: Controls did not differ significantly from patients in CD8+ Simpson's diversity.

It was genomic DNA that served as the template for profiling TCR beta VDJ and CDR3. TCRdb independently ran MiXCR on the reads; one entry per CDR3 protein. The table lists 150,000 to 200,000 distinct CDR3 sequences, about 48% of them singletons. It was patients with CD8+CD57+ cell expansion by flow cytometry who were chosen for sequencing. The blood sampling took place in patients who had so far received no therapy. The chain employs TRBV25-1 and TRBJ1-6; 7 bases match TRBD1. The sequenced material came from sorted CD4+, CD8+, or CD8+CD57+ T cells (not recorded which) from PBMCs. The TCR was taken from a human donor with aplastic anemia. The CDR3 nucleotides are TGTGCCAGCAGTGAACTCGGGACAGCCCACAATTCACCCCTCCACTTT. This gives the protein CASSELGTAHNSPLHF.